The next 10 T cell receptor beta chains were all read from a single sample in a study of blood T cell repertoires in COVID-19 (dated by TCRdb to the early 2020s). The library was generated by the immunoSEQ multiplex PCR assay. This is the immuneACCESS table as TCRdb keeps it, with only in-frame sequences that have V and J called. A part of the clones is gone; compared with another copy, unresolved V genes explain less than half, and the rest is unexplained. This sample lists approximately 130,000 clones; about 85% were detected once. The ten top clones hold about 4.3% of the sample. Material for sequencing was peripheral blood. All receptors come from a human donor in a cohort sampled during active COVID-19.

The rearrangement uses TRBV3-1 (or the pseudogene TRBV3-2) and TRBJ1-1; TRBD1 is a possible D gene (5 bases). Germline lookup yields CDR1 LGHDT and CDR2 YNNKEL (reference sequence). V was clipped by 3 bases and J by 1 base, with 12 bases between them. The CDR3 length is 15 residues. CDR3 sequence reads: CASSHLNRPNTEAFF. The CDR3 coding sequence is TGTGCCAGCAGCCACCTGAACAGGCCGAACACTGAAGCTTTCTTT.

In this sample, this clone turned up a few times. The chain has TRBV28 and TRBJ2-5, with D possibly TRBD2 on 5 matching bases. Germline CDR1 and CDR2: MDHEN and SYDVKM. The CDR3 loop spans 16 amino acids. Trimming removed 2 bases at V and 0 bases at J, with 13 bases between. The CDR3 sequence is CASSLRARRYQETQYF. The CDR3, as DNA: TGTGCCAGCAGTTTACGGGCCAGGAGGTACCAAGAGACCCAGTACTTC.

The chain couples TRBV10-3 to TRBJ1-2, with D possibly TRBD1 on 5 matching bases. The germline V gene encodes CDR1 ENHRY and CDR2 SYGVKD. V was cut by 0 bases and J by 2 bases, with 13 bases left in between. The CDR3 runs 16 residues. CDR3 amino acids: CAISESWGGANYGYTF. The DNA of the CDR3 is TGTGCCATCAGTGAGTCGTGGGGGGGAGCGAACTATGGCTACACCTTC.

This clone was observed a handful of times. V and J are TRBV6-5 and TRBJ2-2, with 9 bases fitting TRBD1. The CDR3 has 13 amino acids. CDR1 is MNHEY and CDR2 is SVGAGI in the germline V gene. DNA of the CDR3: TGTGCTACCCGGGACAGGGTGGCCGGGGAGCTGTTTTTT. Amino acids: CATRDRVAGELFF.

DNA for the CDR3: TGCGCCAGCCAGACTCAGAGTAACACTGAAGCTTTCTTT. Its protein is CASQTQSNTEAFF. The chain joins TRBV5-1 to TRBJ1-1; no definite D call. The V gene's germline CDR1 is SGHRS and CDR2 YFSETQ. V gave up 7 bases and J gave up 2 bases, with 12 bases separating them. The CDR3 extends over 13 amino acids. Drawing the rest from reference TRBV5-1 and TRBJ1-1, the complete variable domain is KAGVTQTPRYLIKTRGQQVTLSCSPISGHRSVSWYQQTPGQGLQFLFEYFSETQRNKGNFPGRFSGRQFSNSRSEMNVSTLELGDSALYLCASQTQSNTEAFFGQGTRLTVV.

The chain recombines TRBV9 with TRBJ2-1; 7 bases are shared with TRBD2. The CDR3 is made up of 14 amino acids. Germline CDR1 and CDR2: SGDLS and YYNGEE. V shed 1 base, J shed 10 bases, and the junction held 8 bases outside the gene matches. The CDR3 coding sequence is TGTGCCAGCAGCGTAAATTTGGGGGGGAGAGAGCAGTTCTTC. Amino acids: CASSVNLGGREQFF. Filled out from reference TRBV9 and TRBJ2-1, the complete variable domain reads DSGVTQTPKHLITATGQRVTLRCSPRSGDLSVYWYQQSLDQGLQFLIQYYNGEERAKGNILERFSAQQFPDLHSELNLSSLELGDSALYFCASSVNLGGREQFFGPGTRLTVL.

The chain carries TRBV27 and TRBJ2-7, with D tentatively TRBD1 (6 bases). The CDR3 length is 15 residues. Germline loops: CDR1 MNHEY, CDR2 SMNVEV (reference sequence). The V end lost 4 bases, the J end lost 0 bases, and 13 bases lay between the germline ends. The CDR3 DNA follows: TGTGCCAGCAGTTATGATACAGGGAGCTCCTACGAGCAGTACTTC. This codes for CASSYDTGSSYEQYF.

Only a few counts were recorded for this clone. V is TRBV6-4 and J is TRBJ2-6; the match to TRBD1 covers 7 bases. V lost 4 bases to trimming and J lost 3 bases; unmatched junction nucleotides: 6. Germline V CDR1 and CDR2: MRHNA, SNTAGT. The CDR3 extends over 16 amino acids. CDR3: CASSVEGGDGANVLTF. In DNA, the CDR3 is TGTGCCAGCAGTGTAGAAGGGGGCGATGGGGCCAACGTCCTGACTTTC.

The CDR3 DNA sequence: TGTGCCAGTAGTGGAATTCGGACAGACCCTAATGAAAAACTGTTTTTT. This sequence encodes CASSGIRTDPNEKLFF. The chain employs TRBV19 and TRBJ1-4; weak D call: TRBD1 (6 bases). Germline V gene lookup returns CDR1 LNHDA and CDR2 SQIVND (reference sequence). V gave up 5 bases and J gave up 3 bases, with 16 bases separating them. The CDR3 sequence is 16 residues long.

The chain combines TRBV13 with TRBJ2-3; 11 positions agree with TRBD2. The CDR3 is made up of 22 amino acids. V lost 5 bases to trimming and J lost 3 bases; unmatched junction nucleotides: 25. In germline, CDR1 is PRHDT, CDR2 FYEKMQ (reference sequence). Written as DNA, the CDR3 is TGTGCCAGCAGCCCCCGGTGGGGTCTAGCGGGAGGCCGGGTGATGGTAACAGATACGCAGTATTTT. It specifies CASSPRWGLAGGRVMVTDTQYF.